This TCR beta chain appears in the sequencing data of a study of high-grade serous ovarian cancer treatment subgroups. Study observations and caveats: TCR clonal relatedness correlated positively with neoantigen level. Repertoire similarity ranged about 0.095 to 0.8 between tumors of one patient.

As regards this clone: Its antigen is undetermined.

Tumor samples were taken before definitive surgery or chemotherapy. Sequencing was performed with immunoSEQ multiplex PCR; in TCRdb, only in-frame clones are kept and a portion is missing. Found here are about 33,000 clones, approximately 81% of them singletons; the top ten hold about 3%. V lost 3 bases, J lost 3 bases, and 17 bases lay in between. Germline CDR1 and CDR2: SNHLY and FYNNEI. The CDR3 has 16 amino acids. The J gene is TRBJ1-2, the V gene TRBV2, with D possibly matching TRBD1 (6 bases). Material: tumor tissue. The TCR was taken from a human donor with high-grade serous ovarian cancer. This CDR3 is CASSEGGWVGDYGYTF. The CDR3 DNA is TGTGCCAGCAGTGAGGGGGGCTGGGTTGGGGACTATGGCTACACCTTC.